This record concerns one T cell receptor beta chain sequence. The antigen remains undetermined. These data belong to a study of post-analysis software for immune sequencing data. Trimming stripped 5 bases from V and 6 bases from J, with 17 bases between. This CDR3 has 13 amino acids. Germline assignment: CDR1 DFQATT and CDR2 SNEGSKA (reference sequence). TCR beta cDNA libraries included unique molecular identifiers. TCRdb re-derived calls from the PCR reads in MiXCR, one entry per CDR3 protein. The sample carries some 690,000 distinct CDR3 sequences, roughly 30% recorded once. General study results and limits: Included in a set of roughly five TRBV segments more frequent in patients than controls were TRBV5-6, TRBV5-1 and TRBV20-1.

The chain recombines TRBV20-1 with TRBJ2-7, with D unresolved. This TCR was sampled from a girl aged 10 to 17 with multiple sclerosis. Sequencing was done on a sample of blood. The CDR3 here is CSALLGGSGEQYF. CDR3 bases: TGCAGTGCTCTCCTGGGTGGTTCGGGCGAGCAGTACTTC.